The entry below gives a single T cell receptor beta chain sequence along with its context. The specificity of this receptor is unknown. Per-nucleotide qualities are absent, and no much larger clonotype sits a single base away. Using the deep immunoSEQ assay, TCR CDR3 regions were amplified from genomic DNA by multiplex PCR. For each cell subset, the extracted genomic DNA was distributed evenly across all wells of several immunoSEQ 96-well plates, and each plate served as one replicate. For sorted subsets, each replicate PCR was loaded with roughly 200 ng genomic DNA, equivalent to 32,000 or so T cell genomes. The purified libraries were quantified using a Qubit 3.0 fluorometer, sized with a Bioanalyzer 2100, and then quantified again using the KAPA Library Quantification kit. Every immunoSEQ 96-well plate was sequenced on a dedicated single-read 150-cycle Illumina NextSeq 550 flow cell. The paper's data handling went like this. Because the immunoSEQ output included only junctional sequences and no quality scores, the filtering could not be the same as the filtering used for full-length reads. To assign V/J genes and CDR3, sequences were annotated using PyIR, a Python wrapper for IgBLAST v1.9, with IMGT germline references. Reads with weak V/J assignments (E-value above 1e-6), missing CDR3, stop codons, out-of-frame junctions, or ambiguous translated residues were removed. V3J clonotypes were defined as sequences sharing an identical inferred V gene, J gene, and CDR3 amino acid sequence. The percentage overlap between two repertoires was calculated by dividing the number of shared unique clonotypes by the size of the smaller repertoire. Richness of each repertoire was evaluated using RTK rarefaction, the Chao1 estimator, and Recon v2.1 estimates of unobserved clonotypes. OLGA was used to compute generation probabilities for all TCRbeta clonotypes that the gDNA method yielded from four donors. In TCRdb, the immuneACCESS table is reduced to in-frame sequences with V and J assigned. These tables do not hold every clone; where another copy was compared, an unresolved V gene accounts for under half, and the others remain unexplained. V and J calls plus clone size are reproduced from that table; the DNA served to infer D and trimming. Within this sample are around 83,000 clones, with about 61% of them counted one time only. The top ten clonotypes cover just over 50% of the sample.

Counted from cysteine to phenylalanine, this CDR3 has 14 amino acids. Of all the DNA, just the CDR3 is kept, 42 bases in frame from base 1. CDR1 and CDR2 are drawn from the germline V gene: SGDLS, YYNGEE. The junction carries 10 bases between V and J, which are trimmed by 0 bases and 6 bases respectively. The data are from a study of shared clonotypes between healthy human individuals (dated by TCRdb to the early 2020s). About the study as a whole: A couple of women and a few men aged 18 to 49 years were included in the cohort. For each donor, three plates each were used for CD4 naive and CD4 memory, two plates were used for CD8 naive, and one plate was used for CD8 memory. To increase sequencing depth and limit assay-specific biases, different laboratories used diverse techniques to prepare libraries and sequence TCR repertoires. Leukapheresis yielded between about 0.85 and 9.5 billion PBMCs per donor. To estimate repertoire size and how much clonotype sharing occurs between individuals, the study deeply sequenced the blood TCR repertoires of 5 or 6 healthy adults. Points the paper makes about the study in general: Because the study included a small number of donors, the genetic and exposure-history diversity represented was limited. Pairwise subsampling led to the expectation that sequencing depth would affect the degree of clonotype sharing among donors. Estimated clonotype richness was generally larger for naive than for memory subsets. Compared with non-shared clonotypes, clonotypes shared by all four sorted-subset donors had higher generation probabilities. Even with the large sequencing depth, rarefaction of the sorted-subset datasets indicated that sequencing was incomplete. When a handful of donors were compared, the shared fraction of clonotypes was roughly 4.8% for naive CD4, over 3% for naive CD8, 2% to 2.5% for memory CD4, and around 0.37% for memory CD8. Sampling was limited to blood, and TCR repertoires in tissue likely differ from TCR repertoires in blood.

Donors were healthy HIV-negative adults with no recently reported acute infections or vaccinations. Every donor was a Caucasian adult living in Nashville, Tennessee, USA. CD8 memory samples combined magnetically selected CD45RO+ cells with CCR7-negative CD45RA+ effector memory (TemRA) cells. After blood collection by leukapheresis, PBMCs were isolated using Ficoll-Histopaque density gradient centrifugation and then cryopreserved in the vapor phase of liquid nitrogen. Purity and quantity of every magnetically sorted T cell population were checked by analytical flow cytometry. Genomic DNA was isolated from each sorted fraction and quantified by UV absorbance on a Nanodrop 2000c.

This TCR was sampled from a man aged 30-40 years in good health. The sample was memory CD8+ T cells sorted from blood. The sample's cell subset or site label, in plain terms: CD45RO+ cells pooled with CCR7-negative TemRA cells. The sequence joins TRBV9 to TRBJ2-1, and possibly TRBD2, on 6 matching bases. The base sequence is TGTGCCAGCAGCGTAGGGGAGGAGAGCAATGAGCAGTTCTTC. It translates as CASSVGEESNEQFF. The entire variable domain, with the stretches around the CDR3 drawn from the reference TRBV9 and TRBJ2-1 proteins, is DSGVTQTPKHLITATGQRVTLRCSPRSGDLSVYWYQQSLDQGLQFLIQYYNGEERAKGNILERFSAQQFPDLHSELNLSSLELGDSALYFCASSVGEESNEQFFGPGTRLTVL.